This T cell receptor (beta chain) emerged from a study of cytomegalovirus exposure and HLA in healthy donors. Looking at the study overall: Roughly 80 million unique TCRs from HLA-typed donors made up an early data release. Study-wide findings and caveats: The authors later linked a missense DCLRE1C variant to TCR beta V- and J-gene trimming.

It was with 60 Vbeta and 13 Jbeta primers that the PCR ran. Measured with immunoSEQ multiplex PCR; TCRdb has only the in-frame clones, and not every one. This sample has approximately 100,000 clones; about two thirds occur once, and the top ten carry less than 3.5%. To note about this clone: Its target is not known.

In germline, CDR1 is MNHNY, CDR2 SVGAGI (reference sequence). CDR3 length: 12 amino acids. V lost 3 bases to trimming and J lost 7 bases, with 6 bases between them. J is TRBJ1-4 and V is TRBV6-6, with TRBD1 as a possible D gene (5 bases). The sample consisted of PBMCs. This clonotype was obtained from a female donor in good health and CMV-seronegative. CDR3 in DNA: TGTGCCAGCAGTTATGACAGTGAAAAACTGTTTTTT. Its translation is CASSYDSEKLFF.